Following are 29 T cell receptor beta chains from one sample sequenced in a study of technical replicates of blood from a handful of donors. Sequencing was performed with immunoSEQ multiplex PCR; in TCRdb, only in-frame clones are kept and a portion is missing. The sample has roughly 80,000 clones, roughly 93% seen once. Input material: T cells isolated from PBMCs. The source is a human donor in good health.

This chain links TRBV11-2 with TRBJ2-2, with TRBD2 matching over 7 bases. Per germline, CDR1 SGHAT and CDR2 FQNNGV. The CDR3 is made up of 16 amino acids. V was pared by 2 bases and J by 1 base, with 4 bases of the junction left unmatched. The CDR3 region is CASSLYPSGNTGELFF. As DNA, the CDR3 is TGTGCCAGCAGCTTATATCCTAGCGGGAACACCGGGGAGCTGTTTTTT.

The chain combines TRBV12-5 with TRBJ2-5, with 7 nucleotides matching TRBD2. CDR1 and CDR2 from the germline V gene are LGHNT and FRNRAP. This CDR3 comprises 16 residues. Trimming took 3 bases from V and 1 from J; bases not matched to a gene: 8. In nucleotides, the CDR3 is TGTGCTAGTGGTTTATCGTTCGGGAGGCTCCAAGAGACCCAGTACTTC. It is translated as CASGLSFGRLQETQYF.

The CDR3 region has the DNA TGCGCCAGCAGCCCCGGACTGGAAGAGACCCAGTACTTC. Its translation is CASSPGLEETQYF. The chain carries TRBV5-1 and TRBJ2-5, with a tentative D call TRBD2 (5 bases). This CDR3 region has 13 residues. From germline, CDR1 is SGHRS and CDR2 YFSETQ. V was pared by 4 bases and J by 3 bases, with 10 bases between. Together with reference TRBV5-1 and TRBJ2-5, the CDR3 gives the full variable domain: KAGVTQTPRYLIKTRGQQVTLSCSPISGHRSVSWYQQTPGQGLQFLFEYFSETQRNKGNFPGRFSGRQFSNSRSEMNVSTLELGDSALYLCASSPGLEETQYFGPGTRLLVL.

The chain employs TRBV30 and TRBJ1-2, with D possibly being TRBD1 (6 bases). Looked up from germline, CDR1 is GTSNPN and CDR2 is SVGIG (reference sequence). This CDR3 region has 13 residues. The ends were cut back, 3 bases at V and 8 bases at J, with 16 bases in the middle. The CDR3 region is CAWSQGTQRGYTF. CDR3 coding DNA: TGTGCCTGGAGCCAAGGGACACAGAGGGGCTACACCTTC.

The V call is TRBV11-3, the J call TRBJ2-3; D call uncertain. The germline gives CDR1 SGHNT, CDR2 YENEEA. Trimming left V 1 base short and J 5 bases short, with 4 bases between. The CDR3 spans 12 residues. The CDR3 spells CASSLGGDTQYF. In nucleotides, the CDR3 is TGTGCCAGCAGCTTAGGAGGAGATACGCAGTATTTT. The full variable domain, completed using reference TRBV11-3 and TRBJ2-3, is EAGVVQSPRYKIIEKKQPVAFWCNPISGHNTLYWYLQNLGQGPELLIRYENEEAVDDSQLPKDRFSAERLKGVDSTLKIQPAELGDSAVYLCASSLGGDTQYFGPGTRLTVL.

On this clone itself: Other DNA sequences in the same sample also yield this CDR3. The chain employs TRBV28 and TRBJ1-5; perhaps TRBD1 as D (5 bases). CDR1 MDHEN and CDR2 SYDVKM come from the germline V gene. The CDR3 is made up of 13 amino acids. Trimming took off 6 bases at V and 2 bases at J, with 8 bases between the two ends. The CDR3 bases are TGTGCCAGCAGCCGGGGGGGCAATCAGCCCCAGCATTTT. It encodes CASSRGGNQPQHF.

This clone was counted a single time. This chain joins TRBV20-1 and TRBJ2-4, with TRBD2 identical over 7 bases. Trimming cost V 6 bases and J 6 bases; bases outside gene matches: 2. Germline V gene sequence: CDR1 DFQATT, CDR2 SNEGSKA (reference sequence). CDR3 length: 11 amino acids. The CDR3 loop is CSASGGNIQYF. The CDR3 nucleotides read TGCAGTGCCTCGGGGGGAAACATTCAGTACTTC.

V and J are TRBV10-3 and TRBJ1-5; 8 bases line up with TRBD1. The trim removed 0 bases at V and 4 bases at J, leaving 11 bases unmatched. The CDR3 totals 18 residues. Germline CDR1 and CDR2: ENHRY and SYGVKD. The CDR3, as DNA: TGTGCCATCAGTGAGTCGACCCCTTGGACAGGGAGAAATCAGCCCCAGCATTTT. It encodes CAISESTPWTGRNQPQHF.

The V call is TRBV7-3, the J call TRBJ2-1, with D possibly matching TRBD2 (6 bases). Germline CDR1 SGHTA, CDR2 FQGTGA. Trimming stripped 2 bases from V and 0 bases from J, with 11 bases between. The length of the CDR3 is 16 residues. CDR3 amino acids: CASSLYVGSSYNEQFF. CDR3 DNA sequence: TGTGCCAGCAGCTTATACGTCGGGAGCTCCTACAATGAGCAGTTCTTC.

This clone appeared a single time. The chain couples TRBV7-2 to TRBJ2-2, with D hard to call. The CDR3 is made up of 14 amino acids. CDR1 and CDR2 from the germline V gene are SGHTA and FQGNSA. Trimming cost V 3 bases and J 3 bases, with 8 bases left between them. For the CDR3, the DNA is TGTGCCAGCAGCTTTGCCAGTTACACCGGGGAGCTGTTTTTT. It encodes CASSFASYTGELFF.

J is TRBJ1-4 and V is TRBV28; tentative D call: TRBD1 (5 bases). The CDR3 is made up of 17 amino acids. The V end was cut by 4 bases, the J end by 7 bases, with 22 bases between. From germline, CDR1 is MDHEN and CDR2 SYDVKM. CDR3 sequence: CASSSVSQTAELEKLFF. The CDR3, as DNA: TGTGCCAGCAGTTCCGTTTCACAGACAGCAGAGCTTGAAAAACTGTTTTTT. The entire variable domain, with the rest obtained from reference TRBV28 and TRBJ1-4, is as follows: DVKVTQSSRYLVKRTGEKVFLECVQDMDHENMFWYRQDPGLGLRLIYFSYDVKMKEKGDIPEGYSVSREKKERFSLILESASTNQTSMYLCASSSVSQTAELEKLFFGSGTQLSVL.

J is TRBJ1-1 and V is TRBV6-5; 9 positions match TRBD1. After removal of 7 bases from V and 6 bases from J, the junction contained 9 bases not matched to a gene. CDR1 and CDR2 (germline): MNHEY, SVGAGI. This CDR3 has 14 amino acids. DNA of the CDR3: TGTGCCAGCAATAGCGGGACAGGGATCGCTGAAGCTTTCTTT. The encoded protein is CASNSGTGIAEAFF.

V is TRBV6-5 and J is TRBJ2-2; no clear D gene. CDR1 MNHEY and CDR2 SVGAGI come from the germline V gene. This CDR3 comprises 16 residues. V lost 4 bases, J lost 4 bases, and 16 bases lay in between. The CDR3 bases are TGTGCCAGCAGTTCCCTCGGTAGAGAGAGCACCGGGGAGCTGTTTTTT. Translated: CASSSLGRESTGELFF.

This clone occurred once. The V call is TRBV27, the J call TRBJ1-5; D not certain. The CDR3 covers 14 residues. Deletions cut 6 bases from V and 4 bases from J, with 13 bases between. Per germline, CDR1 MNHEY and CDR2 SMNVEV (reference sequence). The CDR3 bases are TGTGCCAGCAGCGTTTCGGGAGGGAATCAGCCCCAGCATTTT. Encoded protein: CASSVSGGNQPQHF.

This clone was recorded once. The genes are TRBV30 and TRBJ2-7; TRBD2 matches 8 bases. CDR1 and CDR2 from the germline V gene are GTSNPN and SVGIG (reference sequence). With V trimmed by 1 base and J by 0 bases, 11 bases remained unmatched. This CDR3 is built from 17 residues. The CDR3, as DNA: TGTGCCTGGAGTGGTCCGCTAGCGGGCCGAAGCTCCTACGAGCAGTACTTC. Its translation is CAWSGPLAGRSSYEQYF.

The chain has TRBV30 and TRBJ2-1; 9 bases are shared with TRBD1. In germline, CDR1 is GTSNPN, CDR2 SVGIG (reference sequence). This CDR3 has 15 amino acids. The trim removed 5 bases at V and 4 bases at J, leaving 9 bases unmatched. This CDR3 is CAWDPGQGMYNEQFF. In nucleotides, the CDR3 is TGTGCCTGGGATCCGGGACAGGGAATGTACAATGAGCAGTTCTTC.

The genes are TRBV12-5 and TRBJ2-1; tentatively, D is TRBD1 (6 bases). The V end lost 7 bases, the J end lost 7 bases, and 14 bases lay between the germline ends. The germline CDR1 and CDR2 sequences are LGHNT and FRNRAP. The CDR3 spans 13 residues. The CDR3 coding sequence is TGTGCTAGTGAGGGGGAGATGGGAAATGAGCAGTTCTTC. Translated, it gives CASEGEMGNEQFF.

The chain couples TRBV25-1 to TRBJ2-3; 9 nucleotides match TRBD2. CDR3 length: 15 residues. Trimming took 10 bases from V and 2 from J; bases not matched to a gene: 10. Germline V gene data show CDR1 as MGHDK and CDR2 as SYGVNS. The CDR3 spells CATSELAGFTDTQYF. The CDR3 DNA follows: TGTGCCACCTCGGAGCTAGCGGGGTTCACAGATACGCAGTATTTT.

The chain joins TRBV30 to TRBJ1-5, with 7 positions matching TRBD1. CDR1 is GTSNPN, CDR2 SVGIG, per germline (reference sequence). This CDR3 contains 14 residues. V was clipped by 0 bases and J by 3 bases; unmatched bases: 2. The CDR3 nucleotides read TGTGCCTGGAGTGTAGGGGGCCTCAATCAGCCCCAGCATTTT. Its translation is CAWSVGGLNQPQHF.

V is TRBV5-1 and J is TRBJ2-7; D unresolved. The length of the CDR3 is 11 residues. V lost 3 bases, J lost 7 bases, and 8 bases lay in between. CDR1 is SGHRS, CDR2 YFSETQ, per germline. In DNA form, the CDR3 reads TGCGCCAGCAGCTACGGTCGAGAGCAGTACTTC. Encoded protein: CASSYGREQYF.

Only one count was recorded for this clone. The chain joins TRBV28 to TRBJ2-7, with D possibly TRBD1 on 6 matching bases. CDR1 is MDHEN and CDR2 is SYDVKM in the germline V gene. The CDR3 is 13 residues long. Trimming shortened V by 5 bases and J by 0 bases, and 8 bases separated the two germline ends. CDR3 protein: CASSRQDSYEQYF. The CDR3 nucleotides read TGTGCCAGCAGTAGACAGGACTCCTACGAGCAGTACTTC.

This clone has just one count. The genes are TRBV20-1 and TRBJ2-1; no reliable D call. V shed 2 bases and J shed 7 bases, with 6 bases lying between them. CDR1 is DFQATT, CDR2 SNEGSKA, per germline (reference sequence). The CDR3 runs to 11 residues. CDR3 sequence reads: CSARPVNEQFF. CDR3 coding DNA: TGCAGTGCTAGACCAGTGAATGAGCAGTTCTTC.

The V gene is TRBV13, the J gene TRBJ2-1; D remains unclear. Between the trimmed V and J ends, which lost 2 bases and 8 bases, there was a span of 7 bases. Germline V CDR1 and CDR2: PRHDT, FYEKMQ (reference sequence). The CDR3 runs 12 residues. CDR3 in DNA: TGTGCCAGCAGCTTACCGCGTGATGAGCAGTTCTTC. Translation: CASSLPRDEQFF.

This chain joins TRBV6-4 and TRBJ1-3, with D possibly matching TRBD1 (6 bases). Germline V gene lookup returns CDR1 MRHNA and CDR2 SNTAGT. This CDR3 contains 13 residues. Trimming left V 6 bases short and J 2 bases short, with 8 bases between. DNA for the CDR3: TGTGCCAGCAGCGCAGGGGCTGGAAACACCATATATTTT. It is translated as CASSAGAGNTIYF.

The CDR3 spells CASPTTKTKFSTNEKLFF. The CDR3 bases are TGCGCCAGCCCGACAACCAAGACAAAGTTCTCAACTAATGAAAAACTGTTTTTT. The chain combines TRBV23-1 with TRBJ1-4, with D unresolved. TRBV23-1 is an ORF for which the function is uncertain. Between the trimmed V and J ends, which lost 8 bases and 0 bases, there was a span of 22 bases. The CDR3 extends over 18 amino acids.

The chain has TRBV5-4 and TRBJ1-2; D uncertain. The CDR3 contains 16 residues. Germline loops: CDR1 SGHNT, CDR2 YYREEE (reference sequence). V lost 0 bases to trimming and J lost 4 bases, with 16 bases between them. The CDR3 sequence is CASSLVSSGISYGYTF. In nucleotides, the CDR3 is TGTGCCAGCAGCTTGGTGTCGTCCGGTATTAGCTATGGCTACACCTTC.

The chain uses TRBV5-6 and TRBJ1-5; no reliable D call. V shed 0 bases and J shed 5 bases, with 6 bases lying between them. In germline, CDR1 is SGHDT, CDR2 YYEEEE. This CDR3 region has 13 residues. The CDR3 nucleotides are TGTGCCAGCAGCTTGGGACTCGATCAGCCCCAGCATTTT. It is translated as CASSLGLDQPQHF.

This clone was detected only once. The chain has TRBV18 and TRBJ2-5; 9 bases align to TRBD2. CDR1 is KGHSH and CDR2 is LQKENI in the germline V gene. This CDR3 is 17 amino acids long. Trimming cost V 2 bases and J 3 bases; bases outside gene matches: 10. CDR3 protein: CASSPNPAGGREETQYF. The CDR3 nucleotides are TGTGCCAGCTCACCAAACCCAGCGGGAGGCAGGGAAGAGACCCAGTACTTC.

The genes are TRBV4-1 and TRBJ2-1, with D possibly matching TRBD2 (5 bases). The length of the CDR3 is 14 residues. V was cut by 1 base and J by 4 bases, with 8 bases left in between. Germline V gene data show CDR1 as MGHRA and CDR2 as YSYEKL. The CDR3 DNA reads TGCGCCAGCAGCCAAGGACTACAGTACAATGAGCAGTTCTTC. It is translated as CASSQGLQYNEQFF.